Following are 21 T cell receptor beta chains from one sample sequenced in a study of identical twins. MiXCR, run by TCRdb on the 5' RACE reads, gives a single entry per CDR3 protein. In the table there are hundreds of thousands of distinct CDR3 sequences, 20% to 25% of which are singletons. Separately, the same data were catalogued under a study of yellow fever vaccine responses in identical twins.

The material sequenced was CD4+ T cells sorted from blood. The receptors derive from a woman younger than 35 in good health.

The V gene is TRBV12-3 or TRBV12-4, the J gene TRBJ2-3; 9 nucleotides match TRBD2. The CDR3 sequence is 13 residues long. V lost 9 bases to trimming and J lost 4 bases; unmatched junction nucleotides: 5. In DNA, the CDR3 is TGTGCCAGTCGGACTAGCGAAGCAGATACGCAGTATTTT. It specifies CASRTSEADTQYF.

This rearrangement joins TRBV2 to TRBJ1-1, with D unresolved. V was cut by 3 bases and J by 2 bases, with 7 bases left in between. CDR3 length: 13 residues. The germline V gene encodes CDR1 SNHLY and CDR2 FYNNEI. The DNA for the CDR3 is TGTGCCAGCAGTGAGACTTATAACACTGAAGCTTTCTTT. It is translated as CASSETYNTEAFF.

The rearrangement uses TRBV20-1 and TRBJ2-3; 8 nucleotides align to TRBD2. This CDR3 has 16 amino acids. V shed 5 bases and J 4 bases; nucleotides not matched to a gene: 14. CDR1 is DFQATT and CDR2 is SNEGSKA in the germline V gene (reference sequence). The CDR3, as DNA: TGCAGTGCTTCCTCGGGCCTAGCGGGTTCCGCAGATACGCAGTATTTT. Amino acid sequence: CSASSGLAGSADTQYF.

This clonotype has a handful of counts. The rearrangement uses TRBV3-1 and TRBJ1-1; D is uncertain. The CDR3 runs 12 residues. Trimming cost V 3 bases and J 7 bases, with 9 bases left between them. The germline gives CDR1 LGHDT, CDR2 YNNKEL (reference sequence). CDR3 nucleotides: TGTGCCAGCAGCCAGTCGGACGGTGAAGCTTTCTTT. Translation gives CASSQSDGEAFF.

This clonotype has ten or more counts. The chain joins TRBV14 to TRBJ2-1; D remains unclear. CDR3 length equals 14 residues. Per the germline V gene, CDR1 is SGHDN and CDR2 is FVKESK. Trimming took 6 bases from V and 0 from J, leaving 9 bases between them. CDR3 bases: TGTGCCAGCAGACCGGGTGGCTCCTACAATGAGCAGTTCTTC. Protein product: CASRPGGSYNEQFF.

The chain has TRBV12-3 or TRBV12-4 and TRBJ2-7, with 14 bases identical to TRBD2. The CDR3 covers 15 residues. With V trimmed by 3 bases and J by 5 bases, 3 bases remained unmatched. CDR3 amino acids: CASSFPGLAGDEQYF. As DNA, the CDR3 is TGTGCCAGCAGTTTTCCGGGACTAGCGGGAGACGAGCAGTACTTC.

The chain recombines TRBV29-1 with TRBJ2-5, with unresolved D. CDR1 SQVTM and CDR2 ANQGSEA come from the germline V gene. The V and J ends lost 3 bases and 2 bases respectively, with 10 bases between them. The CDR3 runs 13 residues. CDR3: CSVEVVGQETQYF. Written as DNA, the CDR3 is TGCAGCGTTGAGGTTGTGGGGCAAGAGACCCAGTACTTC. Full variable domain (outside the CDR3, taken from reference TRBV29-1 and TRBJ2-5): SAVISQKPSRDICQRGTSLTIQCQVDSQVTMMFWYRQQPGQSLTLIATANQGSEATYESGFVIDKFPISRPNLTFSTLTVSNMSPEDSSIYLCSVEVVGQETQYFGPGTRLLVL.

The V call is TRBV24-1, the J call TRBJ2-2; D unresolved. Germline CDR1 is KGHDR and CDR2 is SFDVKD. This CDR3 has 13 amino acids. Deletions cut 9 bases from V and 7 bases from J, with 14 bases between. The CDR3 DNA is TGTGCCACCCGATCCGAAGGTAGCGGGGAGCTGTTTTTT. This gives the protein CATRSEGSGELFF.

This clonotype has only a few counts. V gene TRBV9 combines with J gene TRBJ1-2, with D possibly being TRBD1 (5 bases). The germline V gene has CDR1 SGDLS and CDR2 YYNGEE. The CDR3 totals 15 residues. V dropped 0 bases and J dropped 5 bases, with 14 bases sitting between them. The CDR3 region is CASSVVLDSTYGYTF. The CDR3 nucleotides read TGTGCCAGCAGCGTAGTACTCGACAGCACTTATGGCTACACCTTC.

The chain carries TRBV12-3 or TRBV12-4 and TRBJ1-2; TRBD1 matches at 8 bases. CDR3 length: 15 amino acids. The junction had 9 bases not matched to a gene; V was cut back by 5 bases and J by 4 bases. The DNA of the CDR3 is TGTGCCAGCAGTCCAACCTCGACAGGGGCCTATGGCTACACCTTC. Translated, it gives CASSPTSTGAYGYTF.

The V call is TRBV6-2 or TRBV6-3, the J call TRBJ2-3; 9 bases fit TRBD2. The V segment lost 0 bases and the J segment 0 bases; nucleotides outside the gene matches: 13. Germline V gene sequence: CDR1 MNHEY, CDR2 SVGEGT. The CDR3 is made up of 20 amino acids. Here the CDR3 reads CASSYSPPAGGPISTDTQYF. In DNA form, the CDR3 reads TGTGCCAGCAGTTACTCGCCGCCAGCGGGGGGACCTATTAGCACAGATACGCAGTATTTT.

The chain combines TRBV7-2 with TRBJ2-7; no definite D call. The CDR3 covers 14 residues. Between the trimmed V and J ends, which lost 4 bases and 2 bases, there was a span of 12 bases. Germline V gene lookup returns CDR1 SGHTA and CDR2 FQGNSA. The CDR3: CASSSPPFTYEQYF. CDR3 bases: TGTGCCAGCAGCTCTCCACCCTTTACCTACGAGCAGTACTTC.

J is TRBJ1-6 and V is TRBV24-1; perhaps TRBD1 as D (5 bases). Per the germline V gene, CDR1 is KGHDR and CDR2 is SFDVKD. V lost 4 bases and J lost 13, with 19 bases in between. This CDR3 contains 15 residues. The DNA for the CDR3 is TGTGCCACCAGTGACCCGGGCGACAGACCCTCCCCCCTCCACTTT. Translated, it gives CATSDPGDRPSPLHF.

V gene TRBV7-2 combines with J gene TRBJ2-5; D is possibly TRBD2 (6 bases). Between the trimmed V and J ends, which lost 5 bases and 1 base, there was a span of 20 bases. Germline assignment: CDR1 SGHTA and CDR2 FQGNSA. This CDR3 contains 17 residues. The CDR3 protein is CASSRPGGTSGQETQYF. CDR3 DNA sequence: TGTGCCAGCAGCAGACCCGGCGGGACTTCAGGCCAAGAGACCCAGTACTTC.

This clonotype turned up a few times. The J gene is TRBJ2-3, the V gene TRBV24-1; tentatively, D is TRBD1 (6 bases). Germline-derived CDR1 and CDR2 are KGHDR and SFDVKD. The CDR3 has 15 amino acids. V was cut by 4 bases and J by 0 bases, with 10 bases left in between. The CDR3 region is CATSDGQISTDTQYF. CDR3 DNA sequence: TGTGCCACCAGTGACGGACAGATTAGCACAGATACGCAGTATTTT.

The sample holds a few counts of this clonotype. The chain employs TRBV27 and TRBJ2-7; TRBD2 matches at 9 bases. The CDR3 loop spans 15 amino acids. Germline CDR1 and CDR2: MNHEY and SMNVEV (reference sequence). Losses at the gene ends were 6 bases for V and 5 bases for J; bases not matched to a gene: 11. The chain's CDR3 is CASSFIAGAVHEQYF. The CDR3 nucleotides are TGTGCCAGCAGCTTTATAGCGGGAGCGGTCCACGAGCAGTACTTC.

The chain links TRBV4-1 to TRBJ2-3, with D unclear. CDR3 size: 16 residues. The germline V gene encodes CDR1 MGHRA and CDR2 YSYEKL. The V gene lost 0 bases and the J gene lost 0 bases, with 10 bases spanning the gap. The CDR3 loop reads CASSQDWQLSTDTQYF. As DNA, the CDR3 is TGCGCCAGCAGCCAAGATTGGCAGCTTAGCACAGATACGCAGTATTTT.

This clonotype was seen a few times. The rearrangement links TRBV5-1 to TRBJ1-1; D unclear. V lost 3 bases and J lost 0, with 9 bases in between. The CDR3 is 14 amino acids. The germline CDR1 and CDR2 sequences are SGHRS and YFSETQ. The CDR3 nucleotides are TGCGCCAGCAGCTGGGTTTCCATGAACACTGAAGCTTTCTTT. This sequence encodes CASSWVSMNTEAFF.

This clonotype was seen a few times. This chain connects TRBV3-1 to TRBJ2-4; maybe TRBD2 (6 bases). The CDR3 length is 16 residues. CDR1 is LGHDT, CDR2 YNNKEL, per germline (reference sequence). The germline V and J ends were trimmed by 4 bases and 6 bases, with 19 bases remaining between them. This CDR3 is CASSPKVVGAGNIQYF. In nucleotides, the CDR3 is TGTGCCAGCAGCCCAAAGGTGGTGGGAGCGGGAAACATTCAGTACTTC.

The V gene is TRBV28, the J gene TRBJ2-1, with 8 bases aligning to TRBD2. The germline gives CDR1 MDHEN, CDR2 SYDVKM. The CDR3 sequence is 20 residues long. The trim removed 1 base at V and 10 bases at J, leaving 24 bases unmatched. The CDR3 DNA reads TGTGCCAGCAGTTTATCAAGGCGTGGGTTCTTAGGAGCGGGAGTAAAGGAGCAGTTCTTC. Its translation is CASSLSRRGFLGAGVKEQFF.

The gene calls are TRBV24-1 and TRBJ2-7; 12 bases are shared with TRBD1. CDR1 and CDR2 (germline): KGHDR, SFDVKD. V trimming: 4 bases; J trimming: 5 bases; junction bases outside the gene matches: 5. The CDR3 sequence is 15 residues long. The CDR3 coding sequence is TGTGCCACCAGTGAAGCCGGGACAGGGGGCCACGAGCAGTACTTC. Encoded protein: CATSEAGTGGHEQYF.